This TCR beta chain derives from a study of cytomegalovirus exposure and HLA in healthy donors (dated by TCRdb to the late 2010s). Turning to the overall study: In an earlier analysis of several hundred of the donors, approximately 300 Gb of sequence data and 90 million to 130 million unique TCR beta sequences from approximately 180 million T cells were reported. An early release covering about 600 HLA-typed donors comprised about 310 gigabases of sequencing data and tens of millions of unique TCR sequences. Donor age, sex, ethnicity and CMV serostatus were collected together with the repertoire data. The T cell repertoires of 666 subjects were profiled by immunosequencing and related to cytomegalovirus serostatus. Among 398 genotyped donors of the cohort, an average of 235,054 unique TCR beta nucleotide sequences were sequenced per donor, around 18% of them non-productive. The number of donors typed differed by locus, with roughly 629-640 for A, B, C, DRB1 and DQB1, over 500 for DQA1, over 600 for DPA1, and over 400 for DPB1. The genetic ancestry cluster associated with self-reported Caucasian donors included roughly four fifths of the 398 genotyped donors. To decide whether each TCR beta V gene segment behaved as functional or pseudogenic, an earlier analysis of some 580 of the donors relied on high-throughput TCR beta sequencing. HLA typing covered class I and class II loci at four-digit resolution. The aim of the study was to test whether cataloging public T cell receptors could identify signatures of past pathogen exposure. A later genetic analysis took genome-wide SNP genotypes for about three fifths of the roughly 700 donors and used that subset as a discovery cohort. To predict cytomegalovirus infection status, the study combined high-throughput TCR immunosequencing, statistical association of individual TCRs with disease status, and machine learning. Every repertoire in the discovery cohort had been generated on one and the same sequencing platform. In addition to the first cohort of 650 to 800 subjects, a separate validation cohort of about 120 different subjects was used. To study patterns of TCR occurrence, a later analysis re-analyzed previously published TCR beta repertoires from 600 to 750 donors and added high-resolution HLA genotyping. Roughly five DR-DQ haplotypes were treated as single units for association and clustering because of strong linkage in the cohort. Rather than drawing on any new phenotypic data, the later analysis identified candidate immune exposures from TCR beta sequences and the way those sequences occurred across donors.

The V end gives up 6 bases and the J end 8 bases, leaving 21 bases in the junction not matched to a gene. The CDR3 runs 17 residues from the cysteine to the phenylalanine. Of the read, only the CDR3 DNA is kept; its 51 bases are in frame from base 1. From the germline V gene (reference sequence), CDR1 is LNHDA and CDR2 is SQIVND. The cohort was made up of 650 to 700 healthy bone marrow donors. All cohort members were sampled while nominally healthy, although unrecorded immune exposures were likely present. The donor tested CMV seropositive, placing the donor among the 289 seropositive members of the cohort. Every donor gave a peripheral blood sample, and the peripheral blood mononuclear cells from that sample were used for TCR beta sequencing. Genomic DNA was extracted from the blood cell samples with the Qiagen DNeasy Blood Extraction Kit. On this clone itself: Its antigen is not yet known. Base quality data are lacking; no much larger clone is found one base away.

Study-level results and caveats: HLA typing was unavailable for some donors at each locus, so association tests used only the typed subset. In both the original and validation cohorts, the classifier was reported to diagnose cytomegalovirus status with high specificity and sensitivity. It was suggested by the authors that the approach could potentially be generalized to other disease states and immunological phenotypes. Most TCR sequences were observed very rarely across donors, whereas some public TCRs were present in many individuals. Only TCR beta chains were sequenced in this cohort, and the absence of alpha or paired-chain data limited detectable features. Correlated functional status among segregating V segments might reflect linkage disequilibrium, but an unknown experimental factor could not be ruled out. A few of the identified cytomegalovirus-associated TCR beta chains were confirmed in vitro to be specific for cytomegalovirus antigens. An earlier analysis of approximately 570 of the donors showed that most TCR beta V segments appeared in productive rearrangements either about 87% or about 30% of the time, which broadly matched IMGT annotations. Some IMGT-functional V segments, including TRBV6-2 and TRBV6-3, could not be distinguished by the 87-base-pair reads and were therefore excluded. In a later analysis, the rate of TCR association differed among HLA loci, with DRB1 alleles having the most associated TCRs and HLA-C alleles having the fewest. A further reported finding was that TCR beta sequences accurately predicted the HLA-A and HLA-B alleles for most subjects in the first cohort. According to a later analysis, most CMV-associated TCR beta chains appeared to be HLA-restricted, and the HLA associations seemed to be driven largely by CMV exposure. In a later genetic analysis, fewer N-insertions in productive TCRs were reported among donors in an Asian-associated ancestry cluster than the roughly 640-donor mean. A group of highly shared sequence variants was considered likely to be a technical artifact of the sequencing pipeline. The study listed 164 TCR beta chains as associated with cytomegalovirus. The presence/absence analyses assumed that sequencing depth was roughly uniform across donors, and that assumption may not be true. When HLA alleles, especially DR and DQ, strongly co-occurred, TCR associations were difficult to assign to individual alleles. Compared with equally common non-associated chains, HLA-associated TCR beta chains in a later analysis were more clonally expanded and had lower generation probabilities. A later analysis associated around 16,000 TCR beta sequences with specific HLA alleles at a false discovery rate of 0.05. A later analysis reported that several top co-occurrence clusters appeared linked to parvovirus B19, influenza, CMV and Epstein-Barr virus. Because counts were too low, about 17 rarely observed V segments, including chromosome 9 orphons, were excluded from the earlier analysis of 587 of the donors. CMV serostatus was the only immune exposure information available for the cohort. V-gene and J-gene trimming of TCR beta chains was associated with a missense DCLRE1C variant in a later genetic analysis, and the association was replicated in an independent cohort.

Receptor libraries were prepared by the immunoSEQ multiplex PCR assay. The multiplex PCR relied on a mix of 60 forward primers for TCR Vbeta segments and 13 reverse primers for TCR Jbeta segments. A multiplex PCR assay on genomic DNA amplified the CDR3 region of rearranged TCR beta genes. On the Illumina HiSeq System, the amplified TCR beta libraries were sequenced as 87-base-pair reads. The study's processing was this. Across the 666 repertoires, a later analysis counted 60 million to 90 million unique TCR beta chains, some 11 million of which were shared by at least two donors. To remove PCR and sequencing errors, raw reads were error-corrected and collapsed into unique sequences using a nearest-neighbor algorithm that merged closely related sequences. To assign V, D and J gene segments, CDR3 sequences were aligned to IMGT reference sequences. Each retained sequence needed at least a six-nucleotide match to both a V gene segment and a J gene segment. Rearrangements were called productive when the CDR3 lacked stop codons and stayed in frame with V and J; all others were non-productive. Following IMGT convention, CDR3 was defined as the stretch from the second conserved V-encoded cysteine to the conserved J-encoded phenylalanine. In an earlier analysis of approximately 500 of the donors, sequences lacking an unambiguous match to a single V gene segment were excluded. In an earlier analysis of a few hundred of the donors, V segments were called functional above 56.7% productive rearrangements and were called segregating when the between-donor standard deviation exceeded 5%. To diagnose cytomegalovirus status from the catalog of TCR beta chain sequences, a statistical classification framework was built. In a later analysis, TCR nucleotide sequences were compared against IMGT/GENE-DB human TR gene sequences so that V and J genes could be assigned. The TCRdist pipeline was used in a later analysis to assign CDR3 sequences and most-parsimonious VDJ recombination scenarios. In a later analysis, each TCR beta chain was defined by its CDR3 amino acid sequence together with its V-gene family, and reads lacking a unique V-gene family were excluded. A later analysis removed several hundred highly shared, low-generation-probability nucleotide sequences to deal with suspected cross-contamination and a sequencing artifact. For each public chain, a later analysis derived a clonal expansion index from normalized ranks of inferred template counts within each repertoire. In a later analysis, generation probabilities were computed with a VDJ recombination model fitted to out-of-frame rearrangements, and the resulting probabilities were checked against IGoR. In a later analysis, hypergeometric tests were used to score TCR-TCR, TCR-HLA and TCR-CMV co-occurrence, with a repertoire-size bias correction applied to TCR pairs. A later analysis estimated false discovery rates by permuting HLA or CMV assignments 20 times. In a later analysis, co-occurring TCRs were grouped with DBSCAN, and TCRdist sequence similarity was added when clustering was performed within HLA-allele-positive subsets. For co-occurrence clustering, repertoires with fewer than 30,000 or more than 120,000 public chains were excluded, along with 4 to 6 repertoires with anomalous nucleotide sharing. TCRdb's version of the immuneACCESS table is confined to in-frame rearrangements and falls short of the full clone set. An unresolved V gene accounts for under half of the shortfall where checked; the remainder is of unknown origin. V, J and clone size derive from that table, while D and trimming were established from the DNA sequence. The sample table holds some 110,000 clones, of which over 60% were seen once. Around 4.8% of the sample is in the top ten clones.

This TCR was sampled from a man aged 25 to 40 in good health and CMV-seropositive. Material: PBMCs. The rearrangement joined TRBV19 to TRBJ1-2; TRBD1 lines up with 7 middle nucleotides. The encoded CDR3 is CASSSILLTGVEDGYTF. The nucleotide sequence reads as follows: TGTGCCAGTAGCAGTATCCTACTAACAGGGGTTGAGGACGGCTACACCTTC.